This passage covers 26 T cell receptor beta chains from one sample sequenced in a study of T cell responses to AZD1222 COVID-19 vaccine (dated by TCRdb to about 2021). The meaning of the sample's time point label: baseline before first vaccination. Library generation was performed with the immunoSEQ multiplex PCR assay. The immuneACCESS repertoire file appears here via TCRdb, limited to in-frame rearrangements. These files lack a portion of the clones; in checked studies, under half of the deficit traces to unresolved V genes, and the cause of the others is not known. The sample profile shows some 170,000 clones; more than 80% of them were found once. The ten most abundant clones make up about 2.5% of the sample. This specimen consisted of peripheral blood, obtained on day 0 of AZD1222 vaccination. The receptors were gathered from an adult in good health.

This CDR3 is CASSEGAGGGETQYF. The CDR3 coding sequence is TGTGCCAGCAGTGAGGGGGCGGGAGGTGGAGAGACCCAGTACTTC. The chain is built from TRBV2 and TRBJ2-5; 8 positions match TRBD2. CDR1 and CDR2 (germline): SNHLY, FYNNEI. J gave up 4 bases and V 3 bases, and 7 bases lay outside the gene matches. The CDR3 runs 15 residues. Filled out from reference TRBV2 and TRBJ2-5, the complete variable domain reads EPEVTQTPSHQVTQMGQEVILRCVPISNHLYFYWYRQILGQKVEFLVSFYNNEISEKSEIFDDQFSVERPDGSNFTLKIRSTKLEDSAMYFCASSEGAGGGETQYFGPGTRLLVL.

The V call is TRBV15, the J call TRBJ1-3; D gene unclear. The germline V and J ends were trimmed by 0 bases and 0 bases, with 15 bases remaining between them. This CDR3 spans 18 amino acids. Germline V CDR1 and CDR2: LNHNV, YYDKDF (reference sequence). This chain's CDR3 is CATSRELTGPSSGNTIYF. The CDR3 nucleotides are TGTGCCACCAGCAGAGAACTCACGGGCCCGAGCTCTGGAAACACCATATATTTT.

This clone was recorded once. The chain links TRBV27 to TRBJ2-2, with 11 bases fitting TRBD2. Looked up from germline, CDR1 is MNHEY and CDR2 is SMNVEV (reference sequence). Trimming at V came to 5 bases and at J to 4 bases, leaving 6 bases not matched to a gene. This CDR3 spans 16 amino acids. CDR3 in amino acids: CASSLLAGVGTGELFF. For the CDR3, the DNA is TGTGCCAGCAGTCTACTAGCGGGAGTTGGCACCGGGGAGCTGTTTTTT.

The CDR3: CASRPTSGNEQFF. The CDR3 DNA sequence: TGTGCCAGCAGACCGACTAGCGGCAATGAGCAGTTCTTC. The gene calls are TRBV11-2 and TRBJ2-1; 9 positions match TRBD2. This CDR3 region has 13 residues. Unmatched junction bases numbered 3, after V lost 6 bases and J lost 6 bases. Germline assignment: CDR1 SGHAT and CDR2 FQNNGV.

The chain recombines TRBV29-1 with TRBJ2-1; TRBD2 matches 13 bases. The CDR3 has 15 residues. J lost 5 bases, V lost 2 bases, and 3 bases had no gene match. CDR1 and CDR2 (germline): SQVTM, ANQGSEA. In nucleotides, the CDR3 is TGCAGCGTTGAAAGGGGGACTAGCGGGAACAATGAGCAGTTCTTC. Protein sequence: CSVERGTSGNNEQFF.

This rearrangement joins TRBV5-1 to TRBJ2-7; 9 bases fit TRBD2. This CDR3 comprises 15 residues. Germline values: CDR1 SGHRS, CDR2 YFSETQ. The trim removed 0 bases at V and 5 bases at J, leaving 6 bases unmatched. CDR3 sequence (DNA): TGCGCCAGCAGCTTGGCGCTTAGCGGGAGCGACGAGCAGTACTTC. This sequence encodes CASSLALSGSDEQYF.

This chain joins TRBV5-1 and TRBJ2-2; 8 positions match TRBD2. Germline CDR1 SGHRS, CDR2 YFSETQ. CDR3 length equals 15 residues. V shed 4 bases, J shed 6 bases, and the junction held 8 bases outside the gene matches. The CDR3 reads CASSLAPGGAGELFF. CDR3 nucleotide sequence: TGCGCCAGCAGCCTGGCCCCCGGGGGGGCCGGGGAGCTGTTTTTT.

This CDR3 is CASTGPYSYEQYF. Here the CDR3 DNA reads TGTGCCAGCACCGGACCGTACTCCTACGAGCAGTACTTC. The chain couples TRBV25-1 to TRBJ2-7; no definite D call. Germline CDR1 is MGHDK and CDR2 is SYGVNS. The CDR3 contains 13 residues. V lost 7 bases, J lost 0 bases, and 10 bases lay in between.

For the CDR3, the DNA is TGTGCCAGCAGTTTCTTGGAAAAACTGTTTTTT. This sequence encodes CASSFLEKLFF. The chain employs TRBV12-3 or TRBV12-4 and TRBJ1-4; no reliable D call. The germline V and J ends were trimmed by 3 bases and 8 bases, with 4 bases remaining between them. This CDR3 region has 11 residues.

The chain recombines TRBV2 with TRBJ1-2; 7 nucleotides match TRBD1. CDR3 length equals 13 residues. Losses at the gene ends were 8 bases for V and 0 bases for J; bases not matched to a gene: 3. The germline V gene has CDR1 SNHLY and CDR2 FYNNEI. The CDR3 protein is CASGTDSNYGYTF. The DNA of the CDR3 is TGTGCCAGCGGGACAGACTCTAACTATGGCTACACCTTC.

CDR3 coding DNA: TGCGCCAGCAGCTCTGACCCGACAGATACGCAGTATTTT. Translation gives CASSSDPTDTQYF. The gene calls are TRBV5-1 and TRBJ2-3; D is unresolved. The V and J ends lost 3 bases and 3 bases respectively, with 8 bases between them. This CDR3 has 13 amino acids. Germline V lookup: CDR1 SGHRS, CDR2 YFSETQ.

V gene TRBV11-2 combines with J gene TRBJ2-7; D gene uncertain. Trimming left V 5 bases short and J 3 bases short, with 5 bases between. The germline CDR1 and CDR2 sequences are SGHAT and FQNNGV. CDR3 size: 11 residues. The CDR3 here is CASSHIYEQYF. CDR3 in DNA: TGTGCCAGCAGCCATATCTACGAGCAGTACTTC.

The chain joins TRBV23-1 to TRBJ2-7, with a weak D call TRBD1 (6 bases). TRBV23-1 is classed as an ORF, of uncertain function. V lost 2 bases to trimming and J lost 2 bases, with 22 bases between them. The CDR3 covers 18 residues. The CDR3 spells CASSQPQGPHGFTYEQYF. In DNA, the CDR3 is TGCGCCAGCAGTCAACCCCAGGGGCCCCACGGTTTTACCTACGAGCAGTACTTC.

V gene TRBV18 combines with J gene TRBJ2-1, with D uncertain. CDR3 length: 12 amino acids. Germline values: CDR1 KGHSH, CDR2 LQKENI. V lost 0 bases, J lost 6 bases, and 3 bases lay in between. Here the CDR3 DNA reads TGTGCCAGCTCACCACCGGGCAATGAGCAGTTCTTC. Residues: CASSPPGNEQFF. Complete variable domain (other parts from reference TRBV18 and TRBJ2-1): NAGVMQNPRHLVRRRGQEARLRCSPMKGHSHVYWYRQLPEEGLKFMVYLQKENIIDESGMPKERFSAEFPKEGPSILRIQQVVRGDSAAYFCASSPPGNEQFFGPGTRLTVL.

A few counts support this clone. V gene TRBV29-1 combines with J gene TRBJ2-1; D perhaps matches TRBD2 (6 bases). This CDR3 comprises 16 residues. With 0 bases removed from V and 9 bases from J, the gap between germline ends came to 21 bases. Germline lookup yields CDR1 SQVTM and CDR2 ANQGSEA. The CDR3 region is CSVEESDSGGRGEQFF. The CDR3 DNA is TGCAGCGTTGAAGAGTCCGACTCCGGGGGACGAGGTGAGCAGTTCTTC.

The chain combines TRBV2 with TRBJ2-2, with D maybe TRBD1 (6 bases). The CDR3 totals 15 residues. Trimming shortened V by 7 bases and J by 9 bases, and 21 bases separated the two germline ends. Per germline, CDR1 SNHLY and CDR2 FYNNEI. As DNA, the CDR3 is TGTGCCAGCATTCCGGGACATGCGTTTCTTAGGGAGCTGTTTTTT. Translating it yields CASIPGHAFLRELFF.

The V gene is TRBV18, the J gene TRBJ2-3; D ambiguous. This CDR3 region has 15 residues. V was trimmed by 4 bases and J by 0 bases, leaving 11 bases between them. CDR1 and CDR2 (germline): KGHSH, LQKENI. CDR3 sequence: CASSQGKPSTDTQYF. The CDR3 DNA reads TGTGCCAGCTCACAAGGGAAGCCTAGCACAGATACGCAGTATTTT.

The CDR3 bases are TGTGCCAGTTCAGGTTTCCAGATATATGGCTACACCTTC. Protein sequence: CASSGFQIYGYTF. The chain combines TRBV19 with TRBJ1-2; D is undetermined. Deletions cut 8 bases from V and 5 bases from J, with 15 bases between. Germline CDR1 reads LNHDA; CDR2 reads SQIVND (reference sequence). The CDR3 runs 13 residues. The variable domain in full, with the rest retrieved from reference TRBV19 and TRBJ1-2, is DGGITQSPKYLFRKEGQNVTLSCEQNLNHDAMYWYRQDPGQGLRLIYYSQIVNDFQKGDIAEGYSVSREKKESFPLTVTSAQKNPTAFYLCASSGFQIYGYTFGSGTRLTVV.

The rearrangement uses TRBV6-1 and TRBJ2-1; perhaps TRBD2 as D (7 bases). Between the trimmed V and J ends, which lost 7 bases and 0 bases, there was a span of 16 bases. The CDR3 is made up of 16 amino acids. Germline CDR1 MNHNS, CDR2 SASEGT. The DNA for the CDR3 is TGTGCCAGCACTGATATCGGGGGGCCCTCCTACAATGAGCAGTTCTTC. Translated: CASTDIGGPSYNEQFF.

This rearrangement joins TRBV5-1 to TRBJ2-3; D is possibly TRBD1 or TRBD2 (5 bases each). Trimming removed 1 base at V and 0 bases at J, with 9 bases between. CDR3 length: 15 residues. CDR1 is SGHRS and CDR2 is YFSETQ in the germline V gene. The CDR3 reads CASSLRGLSTDTQYF. The CDR3 bases are TGCGCCAGCAGCTTGCGGGGCCTTAGCACAGATACGCAGTATTTT.

V usage is TRBV5-6 and J usage is TRBJ2-1; 8 bases are a match to TRBD2. Germline-derived CDR1 and CDR2 are SGHDT and YYEEEE. V was pared by 0 bases and J by 2 bases, with 7 bases of the junction left unmatched. The CDR3 is made up of 17 amino acids. The CDR3 region is CASSLGPSGSPYNEQFF. CDR3 nucleotides: TGTGCCAGCAGCTTGGGTCCGAGCGGGAGCCCCTACAATGAGCAGTTCTTC.

The V and J genes are TRBV6-6 and TRBJ1-2; D gene unclear. V lost 6 bases, J lost 0 bases, and 5 bases lay in between. The CDR3 runs to 12 residues. Germline lookup yields CDR1 MNHNY and CDR2 SVGAGI (reference sequence). CDR3 region: CASSVSNYGYTF. CDR3 coding DNA: TGTGCCAGCAGCGTTTCTAACTATGGCTACACCTTC.

The chain uses TRBV19 and TRBJ1-1, with a weak D call TRBD1 (6 bases). The CDR3 runs to 14 residues. The V gene lost 6 bases and the J gene lost 1 base, with 12 bases spanning the gap. Germline assignment: CDR1 LNHDA and CDR2 SQIVND (reference sequence). The CDR3 here is CASSFQGGNTEAFF. CDR3 in DNA: TGTGCCAGTAGCTTCCAAGGGGGGAACACTGAAGCTTTCTTT.

This clone was seen once. The CDR3 region is CASSEGQGAWGYTF. CDR3 DNA sequence: TGTGCCAGCAGTGAGGGACAGGGTGCTTGGGGCTACACCTTC. The chain joins TRBV6-1 to TRBJ1-2; 9 positions agree with TRBD1. The J segment lost 8 bases and the V segment lost 3 bases, leaving 7 bases of the junction unmatched. The CDR3 extends over 14 amino acids. The germline gives CDR1 MNHNS, CDR2 SASEGT.

This chain uses TRBV3-1 (or the pseudogene TRBV3-2) with TRBJ2-3, with a tentative D call TRBD2 (6 bases). The CDR3 contains 16 residues. From germline, CDR1 is LGHDT and CDR2 YNNKEL (reference sequence). With 0 bases removed from V and 3 bases from J, the gap between germline ends came to 13 bases. In DNA, the CDR3 is TGTGCCAGCAGCCAAGATCGGGGGAGAGGAACAGATACGCAGTATTTT. Translation: CASSQDRGRGTDTQYF.

The chain couples TRBV25-1 to TRBJ1-6; no clear D gene. Germline CDR1 MGHDK, CDR2 SYGVNS. V lost 5 bases to trimming and J lost 5 bases, with 10 bases between them. The CDR3 length is 14 residues. In DNA form, the CDR3 reads TGTGCCAGCAGTCCACCGGGTGATAATTCACCCCTCCACTTT. Translation gives CASSPPGDNSPLHF.